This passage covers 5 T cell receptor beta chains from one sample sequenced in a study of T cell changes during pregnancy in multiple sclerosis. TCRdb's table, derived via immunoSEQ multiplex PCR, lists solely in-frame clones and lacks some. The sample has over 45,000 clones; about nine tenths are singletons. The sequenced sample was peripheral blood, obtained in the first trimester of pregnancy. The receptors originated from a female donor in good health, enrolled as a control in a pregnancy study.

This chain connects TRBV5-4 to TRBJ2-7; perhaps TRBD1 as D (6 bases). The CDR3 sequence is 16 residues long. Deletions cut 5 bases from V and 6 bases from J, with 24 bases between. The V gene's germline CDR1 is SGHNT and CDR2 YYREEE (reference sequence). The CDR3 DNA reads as TGTGCCAGCAGTCCCTCGAGGGGGATGGGGTTTACCGAGCAGTACTTC. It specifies CASSPSRGMGFTEQYF.

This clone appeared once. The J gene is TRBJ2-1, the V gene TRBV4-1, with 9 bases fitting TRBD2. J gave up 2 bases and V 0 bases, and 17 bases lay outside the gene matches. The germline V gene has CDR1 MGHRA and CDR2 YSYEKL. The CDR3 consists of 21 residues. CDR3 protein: CASSQDYQRAGGPVAYNEQFF. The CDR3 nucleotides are TGCGCCAGCAGCCAAGACTACCAGAGGGCGGGAGGGCCTGTCGCCTACAATGAGCAGTTCTTC.

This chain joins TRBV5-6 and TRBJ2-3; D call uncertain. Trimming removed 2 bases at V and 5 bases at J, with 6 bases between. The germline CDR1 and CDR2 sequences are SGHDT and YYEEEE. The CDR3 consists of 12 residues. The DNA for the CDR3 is TGTGCCAGCAGCTTTGGCATAGATACGCAGTATTTT. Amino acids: CASSFGIDTQYF.

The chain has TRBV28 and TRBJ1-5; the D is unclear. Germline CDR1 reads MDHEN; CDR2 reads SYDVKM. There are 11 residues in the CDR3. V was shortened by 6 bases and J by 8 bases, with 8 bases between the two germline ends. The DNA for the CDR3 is TGTGCCAGCAGCCTCCGTGAGCCCCAGCATTTT. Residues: CASSLREPQHF.

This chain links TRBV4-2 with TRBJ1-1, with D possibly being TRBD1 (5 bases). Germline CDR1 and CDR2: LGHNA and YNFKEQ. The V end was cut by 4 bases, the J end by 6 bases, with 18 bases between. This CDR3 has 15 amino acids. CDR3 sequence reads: CASSPGGRVGAEAFF. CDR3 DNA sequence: TGTGCCAGCAGCCCGGGGGGGAGGGTTGGAGCTGAAGCTTTCTTT.